This T cell receptor beta chain was identified during a study of T cells in narcolepsy. Study results and caveats: Comparing one patient's CSF and blood CD4+ clonotypes highlighted HCRT- and TRIB2-specific autoreactive clonotypes. No autoreactive T cell clone sequences appeared in some memory CD4+ repertoires. Blood of same and different patients, but not healthy controls, reportedly held recurring autoreactive clonotypes.

This clone has only one observation. Its antigen is unknown. Only in-frame clones appear in the TCRdb table, and some are missing; sequencing was by immunoSEQ multiplex PCR. The sample shows about 35,000 clones, 81% of them seen only once. The length of the CDR3 is 15 residues. Germline lookup yields CDR1 SGHKS and CDR2 YYEKEE (reference sequence). Trimming took off 0 bases at V and 1 base at J, with 10 bases between the two ends. The sample was memory (CD45RA-) CD4+ T cells from blood. This clonotype originated in a human donor in good health. This chain uses TRBV5-5 with TRBJ1-1; the D is unclear. The CDR3 DNA is TGTGCCAGCAGCTTGGAGTTGGATAGGAACACTGAAGCTTTCTTT. Its translation is CASSLELDRNTEAFF.